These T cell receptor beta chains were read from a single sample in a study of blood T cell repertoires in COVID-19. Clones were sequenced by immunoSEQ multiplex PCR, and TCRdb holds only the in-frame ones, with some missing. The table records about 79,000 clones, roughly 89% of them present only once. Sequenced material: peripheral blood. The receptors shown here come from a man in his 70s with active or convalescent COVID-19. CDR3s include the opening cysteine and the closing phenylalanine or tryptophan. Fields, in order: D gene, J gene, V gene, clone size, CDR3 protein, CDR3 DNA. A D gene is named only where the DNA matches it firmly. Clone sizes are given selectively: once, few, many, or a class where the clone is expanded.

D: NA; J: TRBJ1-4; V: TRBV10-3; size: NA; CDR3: CAISPGSTNEKLFF; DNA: TGTGCCATCAGTCCAGGATCAACTAATGAAAAACTGTTTTTT
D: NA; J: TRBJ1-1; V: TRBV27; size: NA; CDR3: CASRGASMRTEAFF; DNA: TGTGCCAGCAGAGGGGCGTCGATGAGGACTGAAGCTTTCTTT
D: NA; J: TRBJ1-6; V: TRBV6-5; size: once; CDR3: CASSYGQYNSPLHF; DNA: TGTGCCAGCAGCTACGGACAGTATAATTCACCCCTCCACTTT
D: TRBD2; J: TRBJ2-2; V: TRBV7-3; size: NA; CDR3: CASSPPGGNTGELFF; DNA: TGTGCCAGCAGCCCCCCGGGGGGGAACACCGGGGAGCTGTTTTTT
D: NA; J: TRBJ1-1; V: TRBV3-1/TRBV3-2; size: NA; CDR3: CASSQVKNTEAFF; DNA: TGTGCCAGCAGCCAAGTAAAAAACACTGAAGCTTTCTTT
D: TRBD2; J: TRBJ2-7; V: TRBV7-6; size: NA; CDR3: CASSFSSGLGSYEQYF; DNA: TGTGCCAGCAGCTTTTCTAGCGGGTTGGGGTCCTACGAGCAGTACTTC
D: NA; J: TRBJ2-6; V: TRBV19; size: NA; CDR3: CASSTYREANVLTF; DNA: TGTGCCAGTAGTACGTACAGGGAGGCCAACGTCCTGACTTTC
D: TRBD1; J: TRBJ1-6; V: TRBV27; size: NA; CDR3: CASSLSDRGRRFGSYNSPLHF; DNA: TGTGCCAGCAGTTTAAGTGACAGGGGGCGAAGGTTTGGTTCCTATAATTCACCCCTCCACTTT
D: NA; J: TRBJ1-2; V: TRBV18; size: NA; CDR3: CASSPRVNDGYTF; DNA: TGTGCCAGCTCTCCGAGGGTAAACGATGGCTACACCTTC
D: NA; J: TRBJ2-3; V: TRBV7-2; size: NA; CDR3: CASSRNPADTQYF; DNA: TGTGCCAGCAGCCGAAACCCAGCAGATACGCAGTATTTT
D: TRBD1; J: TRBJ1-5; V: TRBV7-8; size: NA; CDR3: CASSPGQGGQPQHF; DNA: TGTGCCAGCAGCCCGGGACAGGGAGGACAGCCCCAGCATTTT
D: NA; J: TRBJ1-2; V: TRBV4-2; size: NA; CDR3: CASSQVTGTNYGYTF; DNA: TGTGCCAGCAGCCAAGTCACAGGAACAAACTATGGCTACACCTTC
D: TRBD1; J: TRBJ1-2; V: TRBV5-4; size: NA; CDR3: CASSLAGQGGYGYTF; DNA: TGTGCCAGCAGCTTGGCCGGACAGGGAGGCTATGGCTACACCTTC
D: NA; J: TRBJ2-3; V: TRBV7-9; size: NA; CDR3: CASSSPGVAQDTQYF; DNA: TGTGCCAGCAGCTCCCCTGGGGTAGCGCAAGATACGCAGTATTTT
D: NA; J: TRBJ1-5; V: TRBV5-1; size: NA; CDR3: CASSPGVESNQPQHF; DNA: TGCGCCAGCAGCCCGGGTGTGGAATCCAATCAGCCCCAGCATTTT
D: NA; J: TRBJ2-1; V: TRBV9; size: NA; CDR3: CASSVGGSGVYNEQFF; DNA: TGTGCCAGCAGCGTAGGTGGTAGCGGAGTATACAATGAGCAGTTCTTC
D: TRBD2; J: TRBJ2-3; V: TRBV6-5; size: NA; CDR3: CASSPGLSTDTQYF; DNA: TGTGCCAGCAGCCCGGGACTAAGCACAGATACGCAGTATTTT
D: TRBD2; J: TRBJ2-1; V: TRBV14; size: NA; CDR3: CASSQEGLQDYNEQFF; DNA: TGTGCCAGCAGCCAAGAGGGACTACAAGACTACAATGAGCAGTTCTTC
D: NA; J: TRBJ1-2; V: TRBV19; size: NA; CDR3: CASSPTPVHNYGYTF; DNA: TGTGCCAGTAGCCCGACACCGGTCCATAACTATGGCTACACCTTC
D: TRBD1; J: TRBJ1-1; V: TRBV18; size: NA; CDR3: CASSPRQGPVTEAFF; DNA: TGTGCCAGCTCACCCCGACAGGGCCCCGTGACTGAAGCTTTCTTT
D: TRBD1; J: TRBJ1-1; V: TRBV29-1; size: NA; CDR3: CSSYRGWNDTEAFF; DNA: TGCAGCTCGTACAGGGGGTGGAACGACACTGAAGCTTTCTTT
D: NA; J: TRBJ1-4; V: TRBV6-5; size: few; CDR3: CASNQPEDEKLFF; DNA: TGTGCCAGCAACCAGCCTGAGGATGAAAAACTGTTTTTT
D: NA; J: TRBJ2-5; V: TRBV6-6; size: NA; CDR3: CASSYMATYPQETQYF; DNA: TGTGCCAGCAGTTACATGGCGACTTACCCTCAAGAGACCCAGTACTTC
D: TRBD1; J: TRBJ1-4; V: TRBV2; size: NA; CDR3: CASGDTGGSYEKLFF; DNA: TGTGCCAGCGGAGACACAGGGGGCTCGTATGAAAAACTGTTTTTT
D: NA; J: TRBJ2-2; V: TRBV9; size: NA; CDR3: CASSPSGKPNTGELFF; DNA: TGTGCCAGCAGCCCCTCGGGGAAACCGAACACCGGGGAGCTGTTTTTT
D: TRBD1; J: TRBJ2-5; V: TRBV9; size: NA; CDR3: CASSTGQGAWETQYF; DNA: TGTGCCAGCAGCACCGGACAGGGGGCATGGGAGACCCAGTACTTC
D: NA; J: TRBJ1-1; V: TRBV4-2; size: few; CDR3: CASSLTGTEAFF; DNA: TGTGCCAGCAGCCTGACGGGCACTGAAGCTTTCTTT
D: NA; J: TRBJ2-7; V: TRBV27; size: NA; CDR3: CASSLSTGPRGEQYF; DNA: TGTGCCAGCAGTTTATCGACAGGCCCGAGAGGCGAGCAGTACTTC
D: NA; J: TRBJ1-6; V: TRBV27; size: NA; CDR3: CASFLTEGGRRDNSPLHF; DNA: TGTGCCAGCTTCCTGACCGAGGGAGGGAGGAGGGATAATTCACCCCTCCACTTT
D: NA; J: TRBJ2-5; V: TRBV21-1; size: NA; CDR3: CASSQGQRGYF; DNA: TGTGCCAGCAGCCAGGGACAGAGAGGATACTTC
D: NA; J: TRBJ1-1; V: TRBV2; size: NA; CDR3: CASSEVRNTEAFF; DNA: TGTGCCAGCAGTGAGGTGAGGAACACTGAAGCTTTCTTT
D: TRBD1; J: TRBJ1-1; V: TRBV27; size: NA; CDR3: CASSLGQVNTEAFF; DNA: TGTGCCAGCAGCCTTGGACAGGTGAACACTGAAGCTTTCTTT
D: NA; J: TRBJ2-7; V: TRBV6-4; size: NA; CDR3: CASSRQVGETYEQYF; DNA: TGTGCCAGCAGTAGACAGGTTGGGGAAACCTACGAGCAGTACTTC
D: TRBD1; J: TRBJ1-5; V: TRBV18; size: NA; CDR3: CASSTGQGEPQHF; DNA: TGTGCCAGCTCAACGGGACAGGGTGAGCCCCAGCATTTT
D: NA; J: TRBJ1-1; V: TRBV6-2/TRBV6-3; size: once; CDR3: CASSYVQNTEAFF; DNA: TGTGCCAGCAGTTACGTACAGAACACTGAAGCTTTCTTT
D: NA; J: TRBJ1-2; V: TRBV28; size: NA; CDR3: CASTRGKNYGYTF; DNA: TGTGCCAGCACCAGGGGTAAAAACTATGGCTACACCTTC
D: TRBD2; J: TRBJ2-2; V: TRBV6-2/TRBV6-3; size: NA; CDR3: CASSFGRARGGELFF; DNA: TGTGCCAGCAGTTTCGGGAGGGCCAGGGGCGGGGAGCTGTTTTTT
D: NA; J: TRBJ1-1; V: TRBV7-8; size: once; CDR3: CASSLAEGVGTEAFF; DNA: TGTGCCAGCAGCTTAGCTGAGGGAGTGGGAACTGAAGCTTTCTTT
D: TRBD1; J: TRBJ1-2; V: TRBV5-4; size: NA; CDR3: CASSAGQGGRYYGYTF; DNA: TGTGCCAGCAGCGCGGGACAGGGAGGAAGATACTATGGCTACACCTTC
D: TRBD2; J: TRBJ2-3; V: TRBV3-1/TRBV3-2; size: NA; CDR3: CASSQVASGRDTQYF; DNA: TGTGCCAGCAGCCAAGTAGCTAGCGGGAGGGATACGCAGTATTTT
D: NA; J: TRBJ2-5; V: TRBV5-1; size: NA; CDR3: CASSGGQAQETQYF; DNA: TGCGCCAGCAGCGGCGGGCAGGCCCAAGAGACCCAGTACTTC
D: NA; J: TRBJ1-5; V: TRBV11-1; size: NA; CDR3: CASSLPCVSLISPQHF; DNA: TGTGCCAGCAGCCTCCCCTGTGTGTCCTTAATTAGCCCCCAGCATTTT
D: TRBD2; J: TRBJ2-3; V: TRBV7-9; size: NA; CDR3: CASSLALVAGRKDTQYF; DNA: TGTGCCAGCAGCTTAGCGCTAGTAGCGGGAAGAAAAGATACGCAGTATTTT
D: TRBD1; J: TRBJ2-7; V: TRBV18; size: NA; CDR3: CASSRRQGAYEQYF; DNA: TGTGCCAGCTCACGGCGACAGGGTGCCTACGAGCAGTACTTC
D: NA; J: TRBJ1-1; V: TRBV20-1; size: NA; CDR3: CSASPGGGFNTEAFF; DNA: TGCAGTGCTAGTCCGGGGGGGGGCTTCAACACTGAAGCTTTCTTT
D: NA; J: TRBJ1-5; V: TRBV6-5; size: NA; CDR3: CASSQGRGNQPQHF; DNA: TGTGCCAGCAGTCAGGGGCGCGGCAATCAGCCCCAGCATTTT
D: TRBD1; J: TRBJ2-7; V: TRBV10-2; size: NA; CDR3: CASSRDRQGAYEQYF; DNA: TGCGCCAGCAGTCGGGACAGGCAGGGGGCCTACGAGCAGTACTTC
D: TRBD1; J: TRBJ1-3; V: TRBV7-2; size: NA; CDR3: CASSAQGQLLSGNTIYF; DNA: TGTGCCAGCAGCGCCCAGGGACAGCTCCTCTCTGGAAACACCATATATTTT
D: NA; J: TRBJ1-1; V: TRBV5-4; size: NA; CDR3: CASSSGGGMNTEAFF; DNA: TGTGCCAGCAGCAGTGGTGGGGGGATGAACACTGAAGCTTTCTTT
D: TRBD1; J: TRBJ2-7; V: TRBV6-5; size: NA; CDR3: CASSLYRGLYEQYF; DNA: TGTGCCAGCAGTTTATACAGGGGTCTATACGAGCAGTACTTC
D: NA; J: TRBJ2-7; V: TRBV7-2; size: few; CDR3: CASSYDSREQYF; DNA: TGTGCCAGCAGCTACGACAGCCGCGAGCAGTACTTC
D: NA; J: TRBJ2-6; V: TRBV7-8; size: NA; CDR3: CASEGVGLGGANVLTF; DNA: TGTGCCAGCGAGGGAGTGGGTTTAGGAGGGGCCAACGTCCTGACTTTC
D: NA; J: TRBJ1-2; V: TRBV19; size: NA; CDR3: CASSTRGGGRLDGYTF; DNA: TGTGCCAGTAGTACCCGGGGAGGGGGTCGGCTCGATGGCTACACCTTC
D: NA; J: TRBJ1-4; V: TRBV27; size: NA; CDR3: CASSSRGESNEKLFF; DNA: TGTGCCAGCAGTTCGCGGGGAGAGTCTAATGAAAAACTGTTTTTT
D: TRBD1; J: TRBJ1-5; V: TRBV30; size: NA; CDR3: CASATGGNQPQHF; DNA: TGTGCCTCTGCGACAGGGGGCAATCAGCCCCAGCATTTT